A single sample gave rise to the 9 T cell receptor beta chains below, sequenced in a study of Graves' ophthalmopathy and Graves' hyperthyroidism. Scientists amplified the TCR beta CDR3 regions from RNA transcripts. HTBI primers were employed in first-round RT-PCR, then a second-round multiplex PCR followed. TCRdb re-called the multiplex PCR reads through MiXCR, storing one row per CDR3 protein. The profile covers 210,000 or so distinct CDR3 sequences, with under 30% appearing a single time and about 9.3% taken by the ten largest. Material for sequencing was peripheral blood. All receptors derive from a man aged 50-60 years with Graves' ophthalmopathy.

The table lists this clonotype with many counts. The V call is TRBV7-2, the J call TRBJ2-7; 11 nucleotides agree with TRBD2. The V and J ends lost 3 bases and 9 bases, in that order; junction bases with no gene match: 19. The CDR3 covers 18 residues. Per the germline V gene, CDR1 is SGHTA and CDR2 is FQGNSA. CDR3 coding DNA: TGTGCCAGCAGCTTGAGTGGGTTTCCGGGACTAGCGGCCGGGGGGCAGTACTTC. Its translation is CASSLSGFPGLAAGGQYF. The full variable domain, completed using reference TRBV7-2 and TRBJ2-7, is GAGVSQSPSNKVTEKGKDVELRCDPISGHTALYWYRQSLGQGLEFLIYFQGNSAPDKSGLPSDRFSAERTGGSVSTLTIQRTQQEDSAVYLCASSLSGFPGLAAGGQYFGPGTRLTVT.

This clonotype was observed at least ten times. The chain carries TRBV5-1 and TRBJ2-2, with 8 bases matching TRBD1. V lost 3 bases to trimming and J lost 3 bases; unmatched junction nucleotides: 19. The CDR3 has 20 residues. Per the germline V gene, CDR1 is SGHRS and CDR2 is YFSETQ. The CDR3 DNA sequence: TGCGCCAGCAGCTCCCCAGCTCCTCAGGACAGGGCCCTTGACACCGGGGAGCTGTTTTTT. Translation: CASSSPAPQDRALDTGELFF.

This clonotype was seen ten or more times. The chain recombines TRBV9 with TRBJ2-2, with 9 bases lining up with TRBD1. J lost 5 bases, V lost 0 bases, and 8 bases had no gene match. Per the germline V gene, CDR1 is SGDLS and CDR2 is YYNGEE. The CDR3 contains 17 residues. CDR3 bases: TGTGCCAGCAGCGTAGGGCCCGGACAGGGGATGACCGGGGAGCTGTTTTTT. Its protein product is CASSVGPGQGMTGELFF. Based on the CDR3 plus reference TRBV9 and TRBJ2-2, the full variable domain is DSGVTQTPKHLITATGQRVTLRCSPRSGDLSVYWYQQSLDQGLQFLIQYYNGEERAKGNILERFSAQQFPDLHSELNLSSLELGDSALYFCASSVGPGQGMTGELFFGEGSRLTVL.

This clonotype was seen at least ten times. This rearrangement joins TRBV27 to TRBJ2-2; no reliable D call. The V end was cut by 2 bases, the J end by 6 bases, with 10 bases between. The germline gives CDR1 MNHEY, CDR2 SMNVEV (reference sequence). The CDR3 contains 14 residues. This CDR3 is CASSLLNPAGELFF. The CDR3 DNA is TGTGCCAGCAGTTTACTAAATCCCGCCGGGGAGCTGTTTTTT.

This clonotype was counted many times. This chain links TRBV5-6 with TRBJ2-5; D unclear. V shed 5 bases and J shed 4 bases, with 18 bases lying between them. The CDR3 loop spans 15 amino acids. Germline loops: CDR1 SGHDT, CDR2 YYEEEE. The CDR3 bases are TGTGCCAGCAGAAACCTGGGGTCCCCAGGAGAGACCCAGTACTTC. As protein: CASRNLGSPGETQYF.

The rearrangement links TRBV7-2 to TRBJ2-7; 14 bases line up with TRBD2. The CDR3 consists of 15 residues. Trimming cost V 5 bases and J 6 bases; bases outside gene matches: 6. CDR1 is SGHTA, CDR2 FQGNSA, per germline. CDR3: CASSQRTSGRPEQYF. DNA of the CDR3: TGTGCCAGCAGCCAGCGGACTAGCGGGAGGCCCGAGCAGTACTTC.

This clonotype was found many times. The genes are TRBV6-1 and TRBJ2-5; D is ambiguous. The CDR3 is made up of 13 amino acids. Trimming shortened V by 6 bases and J by 2 bases, and 10 bases separated the two germline ends. Looked up from germline, CDR1 is MNHNS and CDR2 is SASEGT. The chain's CDR3 is CASRRFRQETQYF. The CDR3 DNA sequence: TGTGCCAGCAGGAGGTTCCGTCAAGAGACCCAGTACTTC.

The sample holds many counts of this clonotype. The rearrangement joins TRBV2 to TRBJ2-7; tentatively, D is TRBD1 (5 bases). Trimming cost V 4 bases and J 3 bases, with 7 bases left between them. This CDR3 comprises 12 residues. Germline V gene data show CDR1 as SNHLY and CDR2 as FYNNEI. The CDR3 loop reads CASSVQGYEQYF. The CDR3 coding sequence is TGTGCCAGCAGTGTGCAGGGCTACGAGCAGTACTTC.

V and J are TRBV19 and TRBJ2-5; perhaps D is TRBD1 or TRBD2 (5 bases each). This CDR3 comprises 11 residues. V lost 10 bases to trimming and J lost 5 bases, with 11 bases between them. From germline, CDR1 is LNHDA and CDR2 SQIVND (reference sequence). The CDR3 reads CATRDVETQYF. CDR3 bases: TGTGCCACTCGGGACGTCGAGACCCAGTACTTC.